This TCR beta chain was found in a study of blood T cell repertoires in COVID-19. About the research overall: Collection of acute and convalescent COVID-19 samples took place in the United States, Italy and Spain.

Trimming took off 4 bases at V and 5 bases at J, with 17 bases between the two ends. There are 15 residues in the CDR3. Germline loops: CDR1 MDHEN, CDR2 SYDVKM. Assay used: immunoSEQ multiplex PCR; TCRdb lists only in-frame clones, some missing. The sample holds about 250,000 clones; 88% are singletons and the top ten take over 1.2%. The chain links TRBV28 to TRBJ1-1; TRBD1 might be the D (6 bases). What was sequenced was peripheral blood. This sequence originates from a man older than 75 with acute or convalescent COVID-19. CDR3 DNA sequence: TGTGCCAGCAGTTCCGGGACACAGGTGAGGACTGAAGCTTTCTTT. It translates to CASSSGTQVRTEAFF.